The 27 T cell receptor beta chains presented below share a single source sample, sequenced in a study of T cell repertoires in cytomegalovirus infection. No cognate antigen is known for these TCRs. TCRdb called the reads again in MiXCR, with one record for every CDR3 protein. The table records some 900,000 distinct CDR3 sequences, about 31% of them present only once. Sample: cultured CD8+ T cells from PBMCs, taken from culture after CMV antigen stimulation. The origin of the receptors is a human donor in good health (CMV status not recorded). Some clones in this sample may be carry-over from other donors' samples.

This clonotype occurred a few times. The V gene is TRBV7-6, the J gene TRBJ2-7; no definite D call. CDR1 SGHVS and CDR2 FNYEAQ come from the germline V gene. This CDR3 contains 12 residues. V lost 2 bases and J 5 bases, leaving 7 bases between the germline ends. CDR3 in DNA: TGTGCCAGCAGCTTATCCACCGACGAGCAGTACTTC. This codes for CASSLSTDEQYF.

The CDR3 region is CASSEPGGVGWFGETQYF. CDR3 nucleotide sequence: TGTGCCAGTAGTGAACCAGGGGGCGTAGGTTGGTTCGGGGAGACCCAGTACTTC. The chain combines TRBV19 with TRBJ2-5, with 8 bases lining up with TRBD1. Germline CDR1 is LNHDA and CDR2 is SQIVND (reference sequence). Unmatched junction bases numbered 19, after V lost 5 bases and J lost 5 bases. The CDR3 extends over 18 amino acids.

This clonotype was seen more than once but under ten times. The rearrangement uses TRBV6-2 or TRBV6-3 and TRBJ2-1; D gene ambiguous. This CDR3 spans 13 amino acids. V lost 2 bases and J lost 4, with 6 bases in between. The germline CDR1 and CDR2 sequences are MNHEY and SVGEGT. In DNA form, the CDR3 reads TGTGCCAGCAGTTACGACGAATACAATGAGCAGTTCTTC. Its protein is CASSYDEYNEQFF.

The rearrangement uses TRBV14 and TRBJ2-7, with a possible D match to TRBD2 (6 bases). Germline V gene sequence: CDR1 SGHDN, CDR2 FVKESK. With 0 bases removed from V and 3 bases from J, the gap between germline ends came to 12 bases. The CDR3 is made up of 15 amino acids. This chain's CDR3 is CASSQDGGLIYEQYF. CDR3 coding DNA: TGTGCCAGCAGCCAAGATGGAGGACTAATCTACGAGCAGTACTTC.

This clonotype occurred many times. CDR3 loop: CASSAGSNTEAFF. CDR3 sequence (DNA): TGTGCCAGCTCGGCCGGATCAAACACTGAAGCTTTCTTT. The chain recombines TRBV7-9 with TRBJ1-1, with unresolved D. The CDR3 contains 13 residues. Germline CDR1 SEHNR, CDR2 FQNEAQ (reference sequence). V lost 8 bases and J lost 2, with 12 bases in between.

For this clonotype: Mismatch with germline at one junction end may stem from a read error. J is TRBJ2-5 and V is TRBV7-6, with unresolved D. This CDR3 comprises 14 residues. Germline V gene sequence: CDR1 SGHVS, CDR2 FNYEAQ. CDR3 nucleotide sequence: TGTGCTAGCAGCCCTGTCGGCAGTCCAGAGGCCCAGTACTTC. It encodes CASSPVGSPEAQYF.

In its sample, this clonotype was seen a few times. This chain links TRBV5-4 with TRBJ2-7, with D perhaps being TRBD1 or TRBD2 (6 bases each). CDR3 length equals 15 residues. Germline lookup yields CDR1 SGHNT and CDR2 YYREEE (reference sequence). Trimming removed 1 base from V and 0 bases from J, with 11 bases in between. This chain's CDR3 is CASSLPGASSYEQYF. CDR3 nucleotides: TGTGCCAGCAGCTTGCCGGGGGCCTCCTCCTACGAGCAGTACTTC. Full variable domain (outside the CDR3, taken from reference TRBV5-4 and TRBJ2-7): ETGVTQSPTHLIKTRGQQVTLRCSSQSGHNTVSWYQQALGQGPQFIFQYYREEENGRGNFPPRFSGLQFPNYSSELNVNALELDDSALYLCASSLPGASSYEQYFGPGTRLTVT.

The chain carries TRBV12-3 or TRBV12-4 and TRBJ2-1; 10 bases match TRBD1. The length of the CDR3 is 15 residues. Germline trimming cut 6 bases from V and 5 bases from J; bases unmatched to any gene: 7. CDR3 coding DNA: TGTGCCAGCAGACAGGGACAGGGGCGCGACAATGAGCAGTTCTTC. Its translation: CASRQGQGRDNEQFF.

This clonotype was picked up a small number of times. This chain uses TRBV12-3 or TRBV12-4 with TRBJ1-5, with D unclear. V was pared by 5 bases and J by 0 bases, with 14 bases between. The CDR3 totals 16 residues. CDR3: CASSPWVVDSNQPQHF. In DNA, the CDR3 is TGTGCCAGCAGTCCGTGGGTTGTGGATAGCAATCAGCCCCAGCATTTT.

The chain couples TRBV6-6 to TRBJ2-3; 8 nucleotides match TRBD1. The CDR3 spans 15 residues. Germline CDR1 is MNHNY and CDR2 is SVGAGI (reference sequence). The V gene end was trimmed by 9 bases and the J gene end by 0 bases; junction bases not matched to a gene: 8. For the CDR3, the DNA is TGTGCCAGTCCCCGCCGGGACAGGAGCACAGATACGCAGTATTTT. It specifies CASPRRDRSTDTQYF.

As DNA, the CDR3 is TGCAGTGCTACAATACTGAACACTGAAGCTTTCTTT. As protein: CSATILNTEAFF. The rearrangement links TRBV20-1 to TRBJ1-1, with D hard to call. The length of the CDR3 is 12 residues. Trimming cost V 4 bases and J 0 bases, with 6 bases left between them. CDR1 is DFQATT, CDR2 SNEGSKA, per germline (reference sequence).

The V call is TRBV6-5, the J call TRBJ2-2, with D uncertain. The CDR3 runs 14 residues. Trimming took off 2 bases at V and 5 bases at J, with 9 bases between the two ends. CDR1 is MNHEY, CDR2 SVGAGI, per germline. As DNA, the CDR3 is TGTGCCAGCAGTTACCTTCCTAGGACCGGGGAGCTGTTTTTT. Translation: CASSYLPRTGELFF.

The chain uses TRBV4-1 and TRBJ2-6; no clear D gene. CDR3 length: 17 amino acids. Germline values: CDR1 MGHRA, CDR2 YSYEKL. The germline V and J ends were trimmed by 0 bases and 1 base, with 10 bases remaining between them. CDR3 nucleotides: TGCGCCAGCAGCCAAGAGACACCTTGGTCTGGGGCCAACGTCCTGACTTTC. Residues: CASSQETPWSGANVLTF.

This rearrangement joins TRBV12-3 or TRBV12-4 to TRBJ2-1; D remains unclear. V lost 1 base and J 5 bases, leaving 6 bases between the germline ends. This CDR3 spans 13 amino acids. This CDR3 is CASSLVYNNEQFF. CDR3 sequence (DNA): TGTGCCAGCAGTTTAGTGTACAACAATGAGCAGTTCTTC.

CDR3 sequence reads: CASSSLLETDTQYF. CDR3 in DNA: TGTGCCAGCAGTTCCCTCCTCGAAACAGATACGCAGTATTTT. V usage is TRBV28 and J usage is TRBJ2-3, with unresolved D. The CDR3 sequence is 14 residues long. Looked up from germline, CDR1 is MDHEN and CDR2 is SYDVKM. Deletions cut 4 bases from V and 3 bases from J, with 11 bases between.

CDR3: CASSLLWGQSAYEQYF. CDR3 bases: TGTGCCAGCAGCTTACTATGGGGACAGTCCGCCTACGAGCAGTACTTC. The rearrangement links TRBV7-9 to TRBJ2-7, with 7 bases that match TRBD1. Trimming took 2 bases from V and 2 from J; bases not matched to a gene: 9. The CDR3 consists of 16 residues. Germline assignment: CDR1 SEHNR and CDR2 FQNEAQ (reference sequence).

A few counts support this clonotype. CDR3 DNA: TGTGCCAGCAGCCCCGACTGGCGGGAGCTGTTTTTT. Protein sequence: CASSPDWRELFF. The chain combines TRBV6-2 or TRBV6-3 with TRBJ2-2; D uncertain. There are 12 residues in the CDR3. Germline CDR1 reads MNHEY; CDR2 reads SVGEGT. Trimming left V 6 bases short and J 9 bases short, with 11 bases between.

The V gene is TRBV7-9, the J gene TRBJ1-5; D unclear. Germline CDR1 is SEHNR and CDR2 is FQNEAQ (reference sequence). The CDR3 loop spans 15 amino acids. The V and J ends lost 5 bases and 0 bases respectively, with 11 bases between them. CDR3 DNA: TGTGCCAGCAGCCCCGGACCTAATAGCAATCAGCCCCAGCATTTT. It specifies CASSPGPNSNQPQHF.

V and J are TRBV2 and TRBJ2-6; D call uncertain. Germline CDR1 and CDR2: SNHLY and FYNNEI. With 0 bases removed from V and 4 bases from J, the gap between germline ends came to 7 bases. The CDR3 extends over 15 amino acids. The CDR3 DNA sequence: TGTGCCAGCAGTGAAGCCGGGTCCGGGGCCAACGTCCTGACTTTC. Translation gives CASSEAGSGANVLTF.

This clonotype was seen more than once but under ten times. This chain links TRBV7-3 with TRBJ2-2; unclear D gene. The CDR3 length is 14 residues. Trimming took off 5 bases at V and 4 bases at J, with 11 bases between the two ends. Per germline, CDR1 SGHTA and CDR2 FQGTGA. Here the CDR3 reads CASSPFRSTGELFF. CDR3 DNA: TGTGCCAGCAGCCCCTTTAGGTCCACCGGGGAGCTGTTTTTT.

This clonotype was seen a handful of times. CDR3 residues: CASDTLNRENGANVLTF. The DNA for the CDR3 is TGTGCCAGCGATACCTTAAACAGGGAAAATGGGGCCAACGTCCTGACTTTC. The chain couples TRBV6-2 or TRBV6-3 to TRBJ2-6, with a tentative D call TRBD1 (6 bases). Between the trimmed V and J ends, which lost 8 bases and 3 bases, there was a span of 20 bases. Germline assignment: CDR1 MNHEY and CDR2 SVGEGT. The CDR3 runs to 17 residues.

With regard to this clonotype: Being one base from a much bigger clone, this may be a read error. The genes are TRBV12-3 or TRBV12-4 and TRBJ1-1, with D tentatively TRBD1 (6 bases). This CDR3 is built from 16 residues. The CDR3 protein is CTSSFATDRMNTEAFF. The CDR3, as DNA: TGTACCAGCAGTTTTGCAACCGACAGGATGAACACTGAAGCTTTCTTT.

In its sample, this clonotype was seen a few times. The V gene is TRBV7-9, the J gene TRBJ2-5; tentatively, D is TRBD1 (5 bases). CDR1 and CDR2 (germline): SEHNR, FQNEAQ (reference sequence). With 5 bases removed from V and 0 bases from J, the gap between germline ends came to 19 bases. The CDR3 loop spans 17 amino acids. The CDR3: CASSRTTDSPYQETQYF. The CDR3 coding sequence is TGTGCCAGCAGCCGAACGACAGACTCCCCGTACCAAGAGACCCAGTACTTC.

This clonotype turned up a few times. The V call is TRBV12-5, the J call TRBJ1-2, with TRBD1 identical over 10 bases. V was clipped by 5 bases and J by 7 bases; unmatched bases: 4. CDR1 and CDR2 from the germline V gene are LGHNT and FRNRAP. The CDR3 consists of 13 residues. CDR3 DNA: TGTGCTAGTGGTCCCCGGGACAGGGGTGGCTACACCTTC. Protein: CASGPRDRGGYTF. The full variable domain, completed using reference TRBV12-5 and TRBJ1-2, is DARVTQTPRHKVTEMGQEVTMRCQPILGHNTVFWYRQTMMQGLELLAYFRNRAPLDDSGMPKDRFSAEMPDATLATLKIQPSEPRDSAVYFCASGPRDRGGYTFGSGTRLTVV.

This clonotype was seen more than once but under ten times. This chain connects TRBV6-1 to TRBJ1-1; D might be TRBD1 (5 bases). CDR1 MNHNS and CDR2 SASEGT come from the germline V gene. The CDR3 sequence is 14 residues long. With 7 bases removed from V and 4 bases from J, the gap between germline ends came to 16 bases. The CDR3, as DNA: TGTGCCAGCACCCTGGGGGTTGGTCGCACTGAAGCTTTCTTT. It translates to CASTLGVGRTEAFF.

The rearrangement uses TRBV14 and TRBJ2-7; 9 nucleotides align to TRBD1. J was trimmed by 3 bases and V by 3 bases; bases with no gene match: 6. CDR3 size: 15 residues. The V gene's germline CDR1 is SGHDN and CDR2 FVKESK. The CDR3 here is CASSQRTGVLYEQYF. The CDR3 DNA is TGTGCCAGCAGCCAGAGGACAGGGGTTCTCTACGAGCAGTACTTC.

This clonotype was observed many times. The J gene is TRBJ1-3, the V gene TRBV7-2; unclear D gene. The germline V gene has CDR1 SGHTA and CDR2 FQGNSA. Trimming removed 1 base from V and 0 bases from J, with 7 bases in between. The CDR3 spans 15 residues. CDR3 in amino acids: CASSLDPGSGNTIYF. As DNA, the CDR3 is TGTGCCAGCAGCTTAGATCCGGGCTCTGGAAACACCATATATTTT.